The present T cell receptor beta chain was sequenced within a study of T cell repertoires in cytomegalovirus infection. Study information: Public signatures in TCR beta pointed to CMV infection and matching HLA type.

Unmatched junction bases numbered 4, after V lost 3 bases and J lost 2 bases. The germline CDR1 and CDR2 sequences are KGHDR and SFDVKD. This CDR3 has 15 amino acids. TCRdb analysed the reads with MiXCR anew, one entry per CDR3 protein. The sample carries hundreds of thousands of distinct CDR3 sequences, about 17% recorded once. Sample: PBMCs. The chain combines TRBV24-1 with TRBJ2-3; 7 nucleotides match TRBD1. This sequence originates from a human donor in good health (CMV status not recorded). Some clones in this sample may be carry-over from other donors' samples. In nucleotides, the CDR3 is TGTGCCACCAGTGATATAGGGGGCTCCACAGATACGCAGTATTTT. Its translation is CATSDIGGSTDTQYF.